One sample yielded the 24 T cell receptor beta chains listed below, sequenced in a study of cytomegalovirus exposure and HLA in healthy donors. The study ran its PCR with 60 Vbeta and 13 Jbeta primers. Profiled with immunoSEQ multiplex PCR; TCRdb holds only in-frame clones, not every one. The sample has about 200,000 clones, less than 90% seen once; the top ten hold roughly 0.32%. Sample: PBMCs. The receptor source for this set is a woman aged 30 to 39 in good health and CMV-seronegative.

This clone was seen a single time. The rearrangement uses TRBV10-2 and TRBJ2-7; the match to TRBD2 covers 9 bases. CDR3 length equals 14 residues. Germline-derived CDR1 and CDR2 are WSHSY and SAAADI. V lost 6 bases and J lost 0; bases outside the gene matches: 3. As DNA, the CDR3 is TGCGCCAGCAGGAGGACTAGCGACTCCTACGAGCAGTACTTC. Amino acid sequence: CASRRTSDSYEQYF.

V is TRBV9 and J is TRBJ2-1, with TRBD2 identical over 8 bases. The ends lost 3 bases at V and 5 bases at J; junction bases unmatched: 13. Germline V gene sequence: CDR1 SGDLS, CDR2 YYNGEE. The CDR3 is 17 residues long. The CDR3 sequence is CASSAEPSGSPNNEQFF. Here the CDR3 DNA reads TGTGCCAGCAGCGCAGAGCCCAGCGGGAGCCCTAACAATGAGCAGTTCTTC.

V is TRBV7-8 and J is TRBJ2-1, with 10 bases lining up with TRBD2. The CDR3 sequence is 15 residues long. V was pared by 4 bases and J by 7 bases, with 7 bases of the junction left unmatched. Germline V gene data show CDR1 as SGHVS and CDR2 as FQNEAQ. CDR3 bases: TGTGCCAGCAGCTCGAGCGGGAGGGGTGTGAATGAGCAGTTCTTC. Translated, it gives CASSSSGRGVNEQFF.

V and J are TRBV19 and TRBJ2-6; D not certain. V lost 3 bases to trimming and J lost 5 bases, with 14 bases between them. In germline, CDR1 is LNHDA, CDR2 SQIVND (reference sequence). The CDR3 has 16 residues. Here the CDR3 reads CASSITLESWANVLTF. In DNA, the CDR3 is TGTGCCAGTAGTATCACGTTAGAATCATGGGCCAACGTCCTGACTTTC.

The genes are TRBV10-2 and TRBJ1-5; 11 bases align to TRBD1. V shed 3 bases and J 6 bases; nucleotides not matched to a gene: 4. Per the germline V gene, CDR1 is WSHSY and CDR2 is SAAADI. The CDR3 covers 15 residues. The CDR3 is CASSDPDRGRQPQHF. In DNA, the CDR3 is TGCGCCAGCAGTGACCCGGACAGGGGGCGTCAGCCCCAGCATTTT.

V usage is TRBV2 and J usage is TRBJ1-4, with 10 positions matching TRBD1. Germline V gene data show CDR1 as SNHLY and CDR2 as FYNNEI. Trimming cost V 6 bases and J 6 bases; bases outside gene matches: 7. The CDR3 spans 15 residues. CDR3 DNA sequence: TGTGCCAGCAGCTTGATGGGGACAGGGGATGAAAAACTGTTTTTT. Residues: CASSLMGTGDEKLFF.

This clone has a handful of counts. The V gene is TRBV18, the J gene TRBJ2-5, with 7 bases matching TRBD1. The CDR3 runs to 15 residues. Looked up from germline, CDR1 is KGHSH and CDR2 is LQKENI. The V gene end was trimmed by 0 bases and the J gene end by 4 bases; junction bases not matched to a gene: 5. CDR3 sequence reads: CASSPPTGRLETQYF. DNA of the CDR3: TGTGCCAGCTCACCACCGACAGGGCGGTTAGAGACCCAGTACTTC.

The CDR3 protein is CATHRGNEQFF. The DNA for the CDR3 is TGTGCCACCCATAGGGGAAATGAGCAGTTCTTC. The V call is TRBV28, the J call TRBJ2-1; tentative D call: TRBD1 (5 bases). This CDR3 has 11 residues. Per the germline V gene, CDR1 is MDHEN and CDR2 is SYDVKM. The V end lost 10 bases, the J end lost 7 bases, and 11 bases lay between the germline ends.

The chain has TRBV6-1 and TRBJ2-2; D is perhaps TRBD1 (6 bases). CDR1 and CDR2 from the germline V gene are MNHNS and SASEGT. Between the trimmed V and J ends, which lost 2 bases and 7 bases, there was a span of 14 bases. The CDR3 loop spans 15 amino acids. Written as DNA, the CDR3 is TGTGCCAGCAGTGAAACGGGACATGATGGCGGGGAGCTGTTTTTT. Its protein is CASSETGHDGGELFF.

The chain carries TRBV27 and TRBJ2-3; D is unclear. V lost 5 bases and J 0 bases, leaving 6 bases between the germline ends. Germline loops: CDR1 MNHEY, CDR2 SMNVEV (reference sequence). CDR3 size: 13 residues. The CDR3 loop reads CASSVPSTDTQYF. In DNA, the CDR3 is TGTGCCAGCAGTGTTCCTAGCACAGATACGCAGTATTTT.

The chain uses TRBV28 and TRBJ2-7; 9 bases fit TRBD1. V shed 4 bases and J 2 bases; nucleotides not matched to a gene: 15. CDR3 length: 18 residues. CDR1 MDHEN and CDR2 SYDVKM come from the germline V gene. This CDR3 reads CASSSSQTPGTGTYEQYF. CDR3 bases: TGTGCCAGCAGTTCCTCGCAGACCCCCGGGACAGGGACCTACGAGCAGTACTTC.

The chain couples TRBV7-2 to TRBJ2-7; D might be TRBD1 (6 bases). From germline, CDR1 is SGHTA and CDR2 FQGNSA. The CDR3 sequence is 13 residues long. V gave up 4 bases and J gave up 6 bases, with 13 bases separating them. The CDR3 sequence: CASSWGQNGEQYF. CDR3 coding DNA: TGTGCCAGCAGCTGGGGGCAGAACGGCGAGCAGTACTTC. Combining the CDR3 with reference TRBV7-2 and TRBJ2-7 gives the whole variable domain GAGVSQSPSNKVTEKGKDVELRCDPISGHTALYWYRQSLGQGLEFLIYFQGNSAPDKSGLPSDRFSAERTGGSVSTLTIQRTQQEDSAVYLCASSWGQNGEQYFGPGTRLTVT.

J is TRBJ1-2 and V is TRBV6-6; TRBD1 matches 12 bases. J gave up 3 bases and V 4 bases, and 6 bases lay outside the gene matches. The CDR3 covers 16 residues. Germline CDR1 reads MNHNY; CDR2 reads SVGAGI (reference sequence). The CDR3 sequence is CASSSPGTGGYYGYTF. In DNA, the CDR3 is TGTGCCAGCAGTTCCCCCGGGACAGGGGGCTACTATGGCTACACCTTC.

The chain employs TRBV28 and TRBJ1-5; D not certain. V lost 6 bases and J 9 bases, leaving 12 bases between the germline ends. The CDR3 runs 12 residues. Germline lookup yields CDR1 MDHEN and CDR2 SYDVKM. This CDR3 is CASRPHSGPQHF. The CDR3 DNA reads TGTGCCAGCAGGCCGCACTCGGGGCCCCAGCATTTT.

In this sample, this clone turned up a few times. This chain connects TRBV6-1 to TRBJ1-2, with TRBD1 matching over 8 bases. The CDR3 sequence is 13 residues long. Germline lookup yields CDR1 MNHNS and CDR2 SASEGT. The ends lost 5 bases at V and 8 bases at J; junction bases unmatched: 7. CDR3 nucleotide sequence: TGTGCCAGCAGTATCGACAGGGGTGGGGGCTACACCTTC. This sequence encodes CASSIDRGGGYTF.

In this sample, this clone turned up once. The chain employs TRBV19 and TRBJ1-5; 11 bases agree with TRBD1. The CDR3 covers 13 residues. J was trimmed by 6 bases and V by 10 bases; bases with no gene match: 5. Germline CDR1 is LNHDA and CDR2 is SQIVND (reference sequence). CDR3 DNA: TGTGCCACCTGGACAGGGGGCTTTCAGCCCCAGCATTTT. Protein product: CATWTGGFQPQHF.

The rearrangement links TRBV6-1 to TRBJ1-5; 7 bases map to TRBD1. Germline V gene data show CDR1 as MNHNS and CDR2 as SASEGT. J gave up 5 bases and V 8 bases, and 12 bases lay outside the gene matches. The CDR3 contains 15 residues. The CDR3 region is CASGDSSIPDQPQHF. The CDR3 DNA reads TGTGCCAGCGGGGACAGCTCCATCCCTGATCAGCCCCAGCATTTT.

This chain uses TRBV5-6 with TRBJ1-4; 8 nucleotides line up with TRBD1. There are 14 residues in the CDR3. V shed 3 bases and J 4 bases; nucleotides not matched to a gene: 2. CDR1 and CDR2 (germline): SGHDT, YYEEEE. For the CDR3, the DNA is TGTGCCAGCAGCTCGACAGGGGTTAATGAAAAACTGTTTTTT. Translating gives CASSSTGVNEKLFF.

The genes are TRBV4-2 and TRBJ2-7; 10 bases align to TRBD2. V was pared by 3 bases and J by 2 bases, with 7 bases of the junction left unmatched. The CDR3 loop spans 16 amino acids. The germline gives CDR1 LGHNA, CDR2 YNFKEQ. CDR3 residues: CASSHLSGRPPYEQYF. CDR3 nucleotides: TGTGCCAGCAGCCACCTTAGCGGGAGGCCCCCCTACGAGCAGTACTTC.

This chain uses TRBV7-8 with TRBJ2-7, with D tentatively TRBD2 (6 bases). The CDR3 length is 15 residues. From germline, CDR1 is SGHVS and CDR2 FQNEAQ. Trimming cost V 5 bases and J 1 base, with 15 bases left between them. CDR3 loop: CASSPRRARSYEQYF. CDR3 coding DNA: TGTGCCAGCAGCCCCCGGAGGGCTAGGTCCTACGAGCAGTACTTC.

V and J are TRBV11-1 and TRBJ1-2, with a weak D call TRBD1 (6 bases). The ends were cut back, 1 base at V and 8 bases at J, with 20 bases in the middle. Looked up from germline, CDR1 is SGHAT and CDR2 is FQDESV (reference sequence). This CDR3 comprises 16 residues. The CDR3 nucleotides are TGTGCCAGCAGCTTAGGGGACACCCTGCGTGGGAAAGGCTACACCTTC. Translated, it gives CASSLGDTLRGKGYTF. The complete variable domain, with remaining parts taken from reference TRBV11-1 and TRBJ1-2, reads EAEVAQSPRYKITEKSQAVAFWCDPISGHATLYWYRQILGQGPELLVQFQDESVVDDSQLPKDRFSAERLKGVDSTLKIQPAELGDSAMYLCASSLGDTLRGKGYTFGSGTRLTVV.

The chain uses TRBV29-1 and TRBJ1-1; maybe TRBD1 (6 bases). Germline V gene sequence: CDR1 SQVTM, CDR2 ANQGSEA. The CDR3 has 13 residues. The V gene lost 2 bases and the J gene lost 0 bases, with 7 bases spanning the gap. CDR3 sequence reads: CSVERTVNTEAFF. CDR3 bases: TGCAGCGTTGAAAGGACAGTGAACACTGAAGCTTTCTTT.

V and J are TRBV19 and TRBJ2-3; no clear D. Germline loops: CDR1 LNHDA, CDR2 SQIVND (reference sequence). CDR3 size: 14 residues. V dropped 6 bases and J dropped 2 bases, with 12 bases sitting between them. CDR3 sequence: CASSPALSTDTQYF. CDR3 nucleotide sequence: TGTGCCAGTAGCCCCGCCCTATCCACAGATACGCAGTATTTT.

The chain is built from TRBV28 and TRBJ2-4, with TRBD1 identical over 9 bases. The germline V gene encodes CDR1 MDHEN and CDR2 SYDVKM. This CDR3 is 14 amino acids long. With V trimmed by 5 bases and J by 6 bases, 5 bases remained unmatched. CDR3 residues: CASSQDRGINIQYF. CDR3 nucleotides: TGTGCCAGCAGTCAAGACAGGGGGATAAACATTCAGTACTTC.